This T cell receptor (beta chain) is from a study of blood T cell repertoires in COVID-19. Study at large: Either two negative PCRs, clearance, or symptom resolution qualified Cohort 3 donors as recovered. Samples representing acute and convalescent COVID-19 were sourced from the United States, Italy and Spain. Sources were T cells, B-cell-depleted T cells, or PBMCs; the material itself was cDNA or gDNA.

Here immunoSEQ multiplex PCR was the method, and the copy in TCRdb shows in-frame clones only, minus some. The table records about 400,000 clones, about 89% of them present only once. Residents of about two dozen US areas, aged roughly 18 to 89 years, made up the participants. V was trimmed by 0 bases and J by 3 bases, leaving 15 bases between them. Germline V gene sequence: CDR1 GTSNPN, CDR2 SVGIG (reference sequence). The CDR3 is 15 amino acids. The specimen was PBMCs or T cells enriched from blood (not recorded which). This chain connects TRBV30 to TRBJ2-7; maybe TRBD1 (6 bases). The receptor was derived from a man between 40 and 49 years old in a cohort exposed to, infected with or recovered from COVID-19 (not recorded which). DNA of the CDR3: TGTGCCTGGAGTGTACAAGGGACATCTAACTACGAGCAGTACTTC. This gives the protein CAWSVQGTSNYEQYF.